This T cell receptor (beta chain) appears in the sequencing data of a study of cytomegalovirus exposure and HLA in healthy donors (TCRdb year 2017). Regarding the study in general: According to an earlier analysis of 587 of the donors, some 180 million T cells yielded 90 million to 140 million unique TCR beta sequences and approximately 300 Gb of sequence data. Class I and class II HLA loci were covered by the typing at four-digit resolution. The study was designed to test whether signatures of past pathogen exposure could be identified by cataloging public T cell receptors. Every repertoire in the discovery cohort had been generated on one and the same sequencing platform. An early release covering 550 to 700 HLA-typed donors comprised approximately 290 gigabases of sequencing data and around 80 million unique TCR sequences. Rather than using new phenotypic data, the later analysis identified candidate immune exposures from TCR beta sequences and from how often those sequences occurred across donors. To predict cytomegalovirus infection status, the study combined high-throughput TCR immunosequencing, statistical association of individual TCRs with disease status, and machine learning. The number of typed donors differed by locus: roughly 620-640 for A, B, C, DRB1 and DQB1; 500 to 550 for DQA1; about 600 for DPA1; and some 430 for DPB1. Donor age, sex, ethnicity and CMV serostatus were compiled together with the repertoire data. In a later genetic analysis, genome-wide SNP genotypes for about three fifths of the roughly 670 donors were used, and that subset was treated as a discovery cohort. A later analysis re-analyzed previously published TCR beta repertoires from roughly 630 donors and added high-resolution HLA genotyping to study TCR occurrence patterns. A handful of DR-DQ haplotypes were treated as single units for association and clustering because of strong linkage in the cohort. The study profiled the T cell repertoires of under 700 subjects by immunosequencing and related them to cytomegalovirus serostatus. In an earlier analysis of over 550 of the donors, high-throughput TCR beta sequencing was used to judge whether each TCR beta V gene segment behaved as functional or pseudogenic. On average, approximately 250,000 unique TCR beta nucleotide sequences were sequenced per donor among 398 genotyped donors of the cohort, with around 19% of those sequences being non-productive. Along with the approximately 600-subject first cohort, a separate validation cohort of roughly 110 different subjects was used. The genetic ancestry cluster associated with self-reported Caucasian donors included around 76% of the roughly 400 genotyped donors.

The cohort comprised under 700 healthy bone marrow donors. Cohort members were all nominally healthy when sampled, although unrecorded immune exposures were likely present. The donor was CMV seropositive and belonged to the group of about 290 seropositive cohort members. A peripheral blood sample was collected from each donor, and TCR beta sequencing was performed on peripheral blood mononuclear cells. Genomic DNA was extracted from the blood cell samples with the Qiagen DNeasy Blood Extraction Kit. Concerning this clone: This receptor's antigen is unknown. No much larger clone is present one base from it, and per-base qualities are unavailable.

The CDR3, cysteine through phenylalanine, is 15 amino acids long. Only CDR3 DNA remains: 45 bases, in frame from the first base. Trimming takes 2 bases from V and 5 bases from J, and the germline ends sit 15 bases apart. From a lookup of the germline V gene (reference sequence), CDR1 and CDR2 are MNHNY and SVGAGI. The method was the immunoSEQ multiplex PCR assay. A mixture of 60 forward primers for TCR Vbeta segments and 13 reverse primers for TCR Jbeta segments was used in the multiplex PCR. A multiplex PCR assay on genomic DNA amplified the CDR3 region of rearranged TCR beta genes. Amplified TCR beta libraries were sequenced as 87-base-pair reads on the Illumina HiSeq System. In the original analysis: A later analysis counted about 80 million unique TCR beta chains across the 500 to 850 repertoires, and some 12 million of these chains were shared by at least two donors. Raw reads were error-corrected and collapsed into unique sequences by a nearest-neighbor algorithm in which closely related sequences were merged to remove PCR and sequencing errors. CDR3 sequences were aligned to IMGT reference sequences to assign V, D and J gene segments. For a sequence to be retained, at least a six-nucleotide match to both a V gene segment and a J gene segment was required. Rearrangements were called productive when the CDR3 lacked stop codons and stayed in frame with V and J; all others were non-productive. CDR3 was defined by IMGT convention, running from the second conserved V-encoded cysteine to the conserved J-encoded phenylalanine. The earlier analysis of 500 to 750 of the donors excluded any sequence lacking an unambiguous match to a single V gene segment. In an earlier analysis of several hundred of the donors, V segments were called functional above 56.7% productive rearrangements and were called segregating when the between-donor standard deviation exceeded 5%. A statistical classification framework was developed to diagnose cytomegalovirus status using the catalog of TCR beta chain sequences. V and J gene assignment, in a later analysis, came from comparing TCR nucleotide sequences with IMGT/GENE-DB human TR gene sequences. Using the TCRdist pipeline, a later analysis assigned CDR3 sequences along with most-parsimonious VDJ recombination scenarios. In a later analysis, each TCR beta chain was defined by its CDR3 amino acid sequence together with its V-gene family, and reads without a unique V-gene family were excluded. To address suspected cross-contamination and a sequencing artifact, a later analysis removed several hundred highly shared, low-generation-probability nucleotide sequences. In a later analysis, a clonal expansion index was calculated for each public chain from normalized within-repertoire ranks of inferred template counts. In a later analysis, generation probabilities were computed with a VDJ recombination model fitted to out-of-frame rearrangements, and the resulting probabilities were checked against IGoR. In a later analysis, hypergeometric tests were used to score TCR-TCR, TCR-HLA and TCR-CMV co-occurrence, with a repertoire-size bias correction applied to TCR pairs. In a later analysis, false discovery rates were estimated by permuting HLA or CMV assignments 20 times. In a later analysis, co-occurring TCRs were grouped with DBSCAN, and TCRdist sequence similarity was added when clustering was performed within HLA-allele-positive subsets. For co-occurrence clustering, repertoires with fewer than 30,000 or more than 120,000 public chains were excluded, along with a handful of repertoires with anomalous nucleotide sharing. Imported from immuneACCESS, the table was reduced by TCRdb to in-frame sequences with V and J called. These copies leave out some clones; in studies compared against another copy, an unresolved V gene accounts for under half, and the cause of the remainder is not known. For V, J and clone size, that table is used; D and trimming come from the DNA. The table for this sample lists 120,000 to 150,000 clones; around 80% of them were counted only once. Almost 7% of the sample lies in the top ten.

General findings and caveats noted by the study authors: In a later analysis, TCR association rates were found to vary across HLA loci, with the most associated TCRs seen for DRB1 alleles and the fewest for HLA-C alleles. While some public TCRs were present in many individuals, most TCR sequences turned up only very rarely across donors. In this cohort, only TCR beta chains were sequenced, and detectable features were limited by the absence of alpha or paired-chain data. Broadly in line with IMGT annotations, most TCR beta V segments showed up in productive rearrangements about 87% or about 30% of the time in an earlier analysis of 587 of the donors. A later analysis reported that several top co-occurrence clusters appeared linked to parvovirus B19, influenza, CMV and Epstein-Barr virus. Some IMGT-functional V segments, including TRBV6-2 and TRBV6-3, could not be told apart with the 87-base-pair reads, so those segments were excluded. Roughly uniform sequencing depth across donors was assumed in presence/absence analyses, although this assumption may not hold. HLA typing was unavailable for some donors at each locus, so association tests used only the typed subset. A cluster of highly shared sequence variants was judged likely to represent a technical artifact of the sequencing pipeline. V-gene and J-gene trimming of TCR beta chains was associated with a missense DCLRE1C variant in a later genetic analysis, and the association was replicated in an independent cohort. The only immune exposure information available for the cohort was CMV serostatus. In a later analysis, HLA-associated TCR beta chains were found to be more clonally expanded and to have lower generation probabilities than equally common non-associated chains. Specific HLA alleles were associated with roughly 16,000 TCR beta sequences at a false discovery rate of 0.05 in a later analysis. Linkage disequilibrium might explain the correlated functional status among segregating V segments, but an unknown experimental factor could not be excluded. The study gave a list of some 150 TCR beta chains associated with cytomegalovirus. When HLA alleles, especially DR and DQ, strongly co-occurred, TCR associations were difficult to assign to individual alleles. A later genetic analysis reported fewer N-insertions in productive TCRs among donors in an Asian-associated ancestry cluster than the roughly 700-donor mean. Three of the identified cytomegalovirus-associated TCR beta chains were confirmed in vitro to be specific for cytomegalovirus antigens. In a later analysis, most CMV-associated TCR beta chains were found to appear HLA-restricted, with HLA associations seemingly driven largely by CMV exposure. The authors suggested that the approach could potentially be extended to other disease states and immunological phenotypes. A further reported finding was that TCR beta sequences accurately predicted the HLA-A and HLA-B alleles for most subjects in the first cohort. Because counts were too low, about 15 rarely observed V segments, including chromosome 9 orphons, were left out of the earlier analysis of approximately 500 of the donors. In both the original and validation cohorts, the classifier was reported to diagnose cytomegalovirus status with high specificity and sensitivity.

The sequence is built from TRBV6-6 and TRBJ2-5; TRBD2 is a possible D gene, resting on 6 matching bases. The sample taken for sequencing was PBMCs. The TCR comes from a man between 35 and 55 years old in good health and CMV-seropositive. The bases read TGTGCCAGCAGTTACACGGGGAGGAGTAGTGAGACCCAGTACTTC. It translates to CASSYTGRSSETQYF.